These 9 T cell receptor beta chains were all obtained from the same sample, sequenced in a study of CD4+ T cells in melanoma (dated by TCRdb to about 2022). Receptors were amplified or captured by the immunoSEQ multiplex PCR assay. In its TCRdb copy, this immuneACCESS table keeps in-frame sequences only and misses some clones. Where compared with another copy, unresolved V genes explain less than half of these, and the others have no known cause. Within this sample are around 110,000 clones, with roughly 90% of them counted one time only. The ten most abundant clones make up around 3% of the sample. The sample taken for sequencing was peripheral blood. All receptors derive from a human donor with melanoma.

The DNA for the CDR3 is TGTGCCAGCAAGTCAAGAGGAGGCACTGAAGCTTTCTTT. As protein: CASKSRGGTEAFF. The rearrangement links TRBV27 to TRBJ1-1; D remains unclear. The germline CDR1 and CDR2 sequences are MNHEY and SMNVEV (reference sequence). The CDR3 runs to 13 residues. Trimming cost V 7 bases and J 4 bases, with 13 bases left between them.

This clone appeared a few times. J is TRBJ2-3 and V is TRBV4-2; TRBD1 matches 9 bases. This CDR3 region has 16 residues. Germline loops: CDR1 LGHNA, CDR2 YNFKEQ. V lost 0 bases and J lost 2; bases outside the gene matches: 3. The CDR3 nucleotides are TGTGCCAGCAGCCAAGAGGACAGGGGATACACAGATACGCAGTATTTT. Translated: CASSQEDRGYTDTQYF.

The rearrangement joins TRBV5-1 to TRBJ2-2; D could derive from TRBD1 or TRBD2 (5 bases each). V gave up 5 bases and J gave up 9 bases, with 14 bases separating them. Germline V CDR1 and CDR2: SGHRS, YFSETQ. The CDR3 runs 13 residues. Written as DNA, the CDR3 is TGCGCCAGCAGGGACGAGGGGAACCGGGAGCTGTTTTTT. Translated, it gives CASRDEGNRELFF.

CDR3 sequence: CASSFRGQGTRKETQYF. DNA for the CDR3: TGTGCCAGCAGCTTCAGGGGGCAGGGGACCCGGAAAGAGACCCAGTACTTC. This sequence joins TRBV7-8 and TRBJ2-5; the match to TRBD1 covers 8 bases. Per germline, CDR1 SGHVS and CDR2 FQNEAQ. CDR3 length: 17 amino acids. V was pared by 3 bases and J by 3 bases, with 12 bases of the junction left unmatched.

The genes are TRBV7-9 and TRBJ2-1, with TRBD1 matching 7 bases. V shed 6 bases and J 3 bases; nucleotides not matched to a gene: 2. In germline, CDR1 is SEHNR, CDR2 FQNEAQ (reference sequence). This CDR3 has 13 amino acids. CDR3 bases: TGTGCCAGCAGGTCAGGGGGCTACAATGAGCAGTTCTTC. Translating gives CASRSGGYNEQFF.

This rearrangement joins TRBV14 to TRBJ2-3, with 10 bases matching TRBD2. The germline V gene encodes CDR1 SGHDN and CDR2 FVKESK. V was clipped by 3 bases and J by 5 bases; unmatched bases: 11. The CDR3 loop spans 17 amino acids. The CDR3 here is CASSQQSGGALGDTQYF. CDR3 sequence (DNA): TGTGCCAGCAGCCAGCAAAGCGGGGGGGCCCTGGGAGATACGCAGTATTTT.

This rearrangement joins TRBV7-2 to TRBJ2-2; no firm D call. Between the trimmed V and J ends, which lost 5 bases and 8 bases, there was a span of 12 bases. The CDR3 loop spans 13 amino acids. CDR1 SGHTA and CDR2 FQGNSA come from the germline V gene. CDR3 protein: CASSLLPKGELFF. CDR3 DNA: TGTGCCAGCAGCCTGCTTCCAAAAGGGGAGCTGTTTTTT.

Note on this clone: One end of the junction varies from germline; a read error may be responsible. This rearrangement joins TRBV9 to TRBJ1-1; 9 bases match TRBD1. The CDR3 spans 18 residues. Germline loops: CDR1 SGDLS, CDR2 YYNGEE. The CDR3 loop reads CASSPSSGTGNVNTGAFF. The CDR3 DNA reads TGTGCCAGCAGCCCTTCTTCCGGGACAGGGAACGTGAACACTGGAGCTTTCTTT. The full variable domain, rest sourced from reference TRBV9 and TRBJ1-1, is DSGVTQTPKHLITATGQRVTLRCSPRSGDLSVYWYQQSLDQGLQFLIQYYNGEERAKGNILERFSAQQFPDLHSELNLSSLELGDSALYFCASSPSSGTGNVNTGAFFGQGTRLTVV.

This chain connects TRBV27 to TRBJ2-3; D ambiguous. This CDR3 spans 14 amino acids. V gave up 7 bases and J gave up 2 bases, with 13 bases separating them. The germline gives CDR1 MNHEY, CDR2 SMNVEV (reference sequence). In DNA, the CDR3 is TGTGCCAGCAAGTGGGTAGCCAACACAGATACGCAGTATTTT. This encodes CASKWVANTDTQYF.